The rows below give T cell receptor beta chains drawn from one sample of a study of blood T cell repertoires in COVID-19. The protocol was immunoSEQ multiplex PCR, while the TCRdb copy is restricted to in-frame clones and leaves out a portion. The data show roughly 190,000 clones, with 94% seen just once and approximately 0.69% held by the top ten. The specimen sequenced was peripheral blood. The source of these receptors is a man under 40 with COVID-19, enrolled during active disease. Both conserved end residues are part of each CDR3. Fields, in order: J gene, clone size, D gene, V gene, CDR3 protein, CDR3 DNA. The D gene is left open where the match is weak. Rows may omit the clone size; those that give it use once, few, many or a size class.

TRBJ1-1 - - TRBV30 CAWRLDRYPTEAFF TGTGCCTGGAGACTCGACAGGTATCCCACTGAAGCTTTCTTT
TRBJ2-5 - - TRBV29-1 CSGRSGGETQYF TGCAGCGGACGGTCTGGGGGCGAGACCCAGTACTTC
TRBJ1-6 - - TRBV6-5 CASRPSGRNSPLHF TGTGCCAGCAGGCCTTCAGGGCGGAATTCACCCCTCCACTTT
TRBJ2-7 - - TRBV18 CASSKGEEQYF TGTGCCAGCTCAAAAGGGGAAGAGCAGTACTTC
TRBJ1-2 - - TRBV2 CASTTALYGYTF TGTGCCAGCACGACAGCGCTTTATGGCTACACCTTC
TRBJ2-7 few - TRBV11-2 CASSFFRTGSYEQYF TGTGCCAGCAGCTTTTTCAGGACGGGGTCCTACGAGCAGTACTTC
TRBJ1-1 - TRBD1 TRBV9 CASSVSGQGGDTEAFF TGTGCCAGCAGCGTATCGGGGCAGGGGGGAGACACTGAAGCTTTCTTT
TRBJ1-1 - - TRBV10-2 CASSDDSVNTEAFF TGCGCCAGCAGTGATGACAGCGTGAACACTGAAGCTTTCTTT
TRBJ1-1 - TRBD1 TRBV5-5 CASSSTGGGLNTEAFF TGTGCCAGCAGCTCTACAGGGGGCGGGCTGAACACTGAAGCTTTCTTT
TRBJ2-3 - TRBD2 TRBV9 CASSTRILTSGGLGGGTDTQYF TGTGCCAGCAGCACCCGGATCCTTACTAGCGGGGGCCTGGGAGGGGGCACAGATACGCAGTATTTT
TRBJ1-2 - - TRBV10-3 CAISESKSGNYGYTF TGTGCCATCAGTGAGTCAAAGTCGGGGAACTATGGCTACACCTTC
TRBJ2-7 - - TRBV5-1 CASSLPSSYEQYF TGCGCCAGCAGCTTGCCGAGCTCCTACGAGCAGTACTTC
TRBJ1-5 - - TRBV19 CASSTDRYNQPQHF TGTGCCAGTAGTACCGACAGGTACAATCAGCCCCAGCATTTT
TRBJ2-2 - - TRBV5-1 CASSLPRETGELFF TGCGCCAGCAGCTTGCCCAGGGAAACCGGGGAGCTGTTTTTT
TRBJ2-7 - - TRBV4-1 CASSQEGPGSGTYEQYF TGCGCCAGCAGCCAAGAGGGGCCCGGGAGTGGAACCTACGAGCAGTACTTC
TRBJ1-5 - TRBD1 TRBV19 CASSSVGTGGGQPQHF TGTGCCAGTAGTAGCGTTGGGACAGGGGGCGGACAGCCCCAGCATTTT
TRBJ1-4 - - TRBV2 CASSDDSPVNEKLFF TGTGCCAGCAGTGATGACAGCCCTGTTAATGAAAAACTGTTTTTT
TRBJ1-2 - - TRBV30 CAWTLSGDAGGYTF TGTGCCTGGACATTAAGTGGTGATGCGGGTGGCTACACCTTC
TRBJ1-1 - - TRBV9 CASSVDGRGGDNTEAFF TGTGCCAGCAGCGTAGACGGGAGGGGGGGCGATAACACTGAAGCTTTCTTT
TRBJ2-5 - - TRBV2 CASSGSLGTQETQYF TGTGCCAGCAGTGGGAGTCTCGGTACACAAGAGACCCAGTACTTC
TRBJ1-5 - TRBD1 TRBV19 CASSIVGTGVGQPQHF TGTGCCAGTAGTATAGTAGGGACAGGGGTCGGCCAGCCCCAGCATTTT
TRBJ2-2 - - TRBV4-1 CASSHPTANTGELFF TGCGCCAGCAGCCACCCGACAGCGAACACCGGGGAGCTGTTTTTT
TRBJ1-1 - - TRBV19 CASSIRVHTEAFF TGTGCCAGTAGTATTCGGGTCCACACTGAAGCTTTCTTT
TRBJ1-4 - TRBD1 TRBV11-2 CASSPGQGNEKLFF TGTGCCAGCAGCCCGGGACAGGGGAATGAAAAACTGTTTTTT
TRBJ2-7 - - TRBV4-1 CASSQVLREEQYF TGCGCCAGCAGCCAAGTATTAAGGGAGGAGCAGTACTTC
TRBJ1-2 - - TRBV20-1 CSASVADYGYTF TGCAGTGCTAGTGTGGCAGACTATGGCTACACCTTC
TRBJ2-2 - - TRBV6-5 CASSGEVTGELFF TGTGCCAGCAGCGGGGAAGTCACCGGGGAGCTGTTTTTT
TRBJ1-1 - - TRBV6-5 CATQATGGTEAFF TGTGCCACCCAGGCCACGGGGGGCACTGAAGCTTTCTTT
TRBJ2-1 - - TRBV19 CASSSYNEQFF TGTGCCAGTAGTTCGTACAATGAGCAGTTCTTC
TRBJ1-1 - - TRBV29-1 CSVGFGGSMNTEAFF TGCAGCGTTGGGTTCGGGGGGTCCATGAACACTGAAGCTTTCTTT
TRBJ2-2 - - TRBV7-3 CASSLLQSRGKGTGELFF TGTGCCAGCAGCTTACTACAATCCAGGGGTAAGGGCACCGGGGAGCTGTTTTTT
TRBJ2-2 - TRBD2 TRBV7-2 CASISGASGGTGELFF TGTGCCAGCATCTCCGGGGCTAGCGGTGGCACCGGGGAGCTGTTTTTT
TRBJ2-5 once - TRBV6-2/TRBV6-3 CASSYGPSSQETQYF TGTGCCAGCAGTTACGGGCCTAGCAGTCAAGAGACCCAGTACTTC
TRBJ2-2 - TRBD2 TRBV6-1 CASSVLAGGANTGELFF TGTGCCAGCAGTGTGCTAGCGGGGGGCGCGAACACCGGGGAGCTGTTTTTT
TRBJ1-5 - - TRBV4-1 CASSQAGWARDSNQPQHF TGCGCCAGCAGCCAAGCGGGATGGGCAAGAGATAGCAATCAGCCCCAGCATTTT
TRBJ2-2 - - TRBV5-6 CASSQGPNTGELFF TGTGCCAGCAGCCAGGGCCCTAACACCGGGGAGCTGTTTTTT
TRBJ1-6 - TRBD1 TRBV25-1 CASSAGQGLGYNSPLHF TGTGCCAGCAGTGCAGGACAGGGCTTAGGCTATAATTCACCCCTCCACTTT
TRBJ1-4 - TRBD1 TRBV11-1 CASSLSTGGEKLFF TGTGCCAGCAGCTTATCAACAGGGGGTGAAAAACTGTTTTTT
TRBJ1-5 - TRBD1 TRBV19 CASNADRVGNQPQHF TGTGCCAGTAACGCGGACAGGGTGGGCAATCAGCCCCAGCATTTT
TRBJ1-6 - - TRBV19 CASRQGINNSPLHF TGTGCCAGTAGGCAGGGGATCAATAATTCACCCCTCCACTTT
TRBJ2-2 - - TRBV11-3 CASSLGGVAGELFF TGTGCCAGCAGCTTAGGCGGGGTCGCCGGGGAGCTGTTTTTT
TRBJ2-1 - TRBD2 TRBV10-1 CASSEGLAGSYNEQFF TGCGCCAGCAGTGAGGGCCTAGCGGGGTCCTACAATGAGCAGTTCTTC
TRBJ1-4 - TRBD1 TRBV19 CASSLQQGINEKLFF TGTGCCAGTAGTCTCCAACAGGGGATTAATGAAAAACTGTTTTTT
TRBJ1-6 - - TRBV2 CASRGEYNSPLHF TGTGCCAGTCGGGGGGAATATAATTCACCCCTCCACTTT
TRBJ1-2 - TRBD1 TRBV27 CASSRQGLVGGYTF TGTGCCAGCAGCCGACAGGGCCTCGTCGGGGGCTACACCTTC
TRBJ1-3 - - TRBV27 CASSLTYGTIDSGNTIYF TGTGCCAGCAGTTTAACCTACGGGACTATTGACTCTGGAAACACCATATATTTT
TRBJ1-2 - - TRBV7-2 CASSSTWGDYGYTF TGTGCCAGCAGCTCGACTTGGGGGGACTATGGCTACACCTTC
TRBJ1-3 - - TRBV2 CASRGTGGNTIYF TGTGCCAGCCGAGGCACTGGGGGAAACACCATATATTTT
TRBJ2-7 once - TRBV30 CAWRIQGAPSYEQYF TGTGCCTGGAGAATACAGGGTGCCCCCTCCTACGAGCAGTACTTC
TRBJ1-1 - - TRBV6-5 CASSYSNTLNTEAFF TGTGCCAGCAGTTACTCGAACACGCTGAACACTGAAGCTTTCTTT
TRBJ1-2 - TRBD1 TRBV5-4 CASSWGQAMGGYTF TGTGCCAGCAGCTGGGGACAGGCAATGGGTGGCTACACCTTC
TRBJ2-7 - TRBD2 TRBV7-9 CASSSTGGGLPHEQYF TGTGCCAGCAGCTCCACGGGGGGGGGCCTCCCCCACGAGCAGTACTTC
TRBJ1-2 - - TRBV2 CASSVRQATYYGYTF TGTGCCAGCAGTGTCCGACAGGCAACCTACTATGGCTACACCTTC
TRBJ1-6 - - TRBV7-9 CASSPRGGTSYNSPLHF TGTGCCAGCAGCCCTAGGGGGGGAACCTCCTATAATTCACCCCTCCACTTT
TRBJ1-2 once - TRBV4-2 CASSQGEGARDGYTF TGTGCCAGCAGCCAAGGGGAAGGGGCCCGAGATGGCTACACCTTC
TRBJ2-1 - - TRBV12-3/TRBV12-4 CASSLYSYNEQFF TGTGCCAGCAGTTTGTATTCGTACAATGAGCAGTTCTTC
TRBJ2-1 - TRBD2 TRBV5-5 CASSLEVTSGGAFF TGTGCCAGCAGCTTGGAGGTTACTAGCGGGGGGGCTTTCTTC
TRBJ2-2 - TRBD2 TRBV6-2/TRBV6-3 CASSSRTSGGPNTPNTGELFF TGTGCCAGCAGTTCGAGGACTAGCGGGGGGCCTAATACCCCGAACACCGGGGAGCTGTTTTTT
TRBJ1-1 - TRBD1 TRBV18 CASSPRTGAFVGTEAFF TGTGCCAGCTCACCCCGGACAGGGGCCTTCGTAGGCACTGAAGCTTTCTTT
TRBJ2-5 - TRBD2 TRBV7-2 CASSRTSGGGQETQYF TGTGCCAGCAGCCGGACTAGCGGGGGTGGGCAAGAGACCCAGTACTTC